This T cell receptor (beta chain) came from a study of T cell responses to AZD1222 COVID-19 vaccine. Study-level points and caveats: The study sampled repertoires only after the peak T cell response. Targeting of unmutated variant regions was reportedly seen in nearly half of spike-specific TCRs.

Details on this clone: Its antigen is unidentified.

CDR1 and CDR2 (germline): SGHAT, FQNNGV. V lost 5 bases, J lost 1 base, and 15 bases lay in between. This CDR3 comprises 16 residues. The table came from immunoSEQ multiplex PCR; TCRdb's copy has only in-frame clones and leaves some out. The data show about 130,000 clones, around 90% seen once. This sequence was found in an adult in good health. V is TRBV11-2 and J is TRBJ1-3; D unclear. The specimen was peripheral blood, collected on day 0 of AZD1222 vaccination. In DNA form, the CDR3 reads TGTGCCAGCAGCGCGGACCTCGGCGGATCTGGAAACACCATATATTTT. This codes for CASSADLGGSGNTIYF.